The 3 T cell receptor beta chains listed next were all sequenced from one sample in a study of cytomegalovirus exposure and HLA in healthy donors. The PCR contained 60 Vbeta and 13 Jbeta primers. Sequenced by immunoSEQ multiplex PCR; TCRdb stores in-frame clones only, minus some. The table includes approximately 150,000 clones, about a tenth detected once. Sequencing was performed on PBMCs. These receptors were collected from a male donor in good health and CMV-seronegative.

The rearrangement uses TRBV19 and TRBJ2-7; D may be TRBD2 (6 bases). This CDR3 contains 13 residues. Trimming removed 9 bases from V and 2 bases from J, with 14 bases in between. The germline gives CDR1 LNHDA, CDR2 SQIVND (reference sequence). The CDR3 DNA reads as TGTGCCAGCCGCGGGGAAGCAGCCTACGAGCAGTACTTC. Its protein is CASRGEAAYEQYF.

This clone was seen a few times. The chain employs TRBV29-1 and TRBJ2-3; no reliable D call. CDR1 and CDR2 (germline): SQVTM, ANQGSEA. The CDR3 sequence is 12 residues long. Trimming took 0 bases from V and 6 from J, leaving 7 bases between them. As DNA, the CDR3 is TGCAGCGTTGAAGAAGCGTTCGATACGCAGTATTTT. Its protein is CSVEEAFDTQYF.

The rearrangement links TRBV7-9 to TRBJ1-5; 7 bases line up with TRBD1. The ends lost 0 bases at V and 7 bases at J; junction bases unmatched: 6. The CDR3 consists of 15 residues. Germline V gene sequence: CDR1 SEHNR, CDR2 FQNEAQ (reference sequence). CDR3: CASSLANRGNQPQHF. CDR3 DNA: TGTGCCAGCAGCTTAGCAAACAGGGGTAACCAGCCCCAGCATTTT.